This TCR beta chain was observed in a study of blood T cell repertoires in COVID-19 (dated by TCRdb to 2020 to 2021). For context, the study as a whole: Collaborator samples came from the United States, Italy and Spain and covered acute and convalescent phases of COVID-19. The samples were drawn from two sources: the first 160 participants of the ongoing ImmuneRACE study, and over 950 subjects contributed by 6 global collaborators. The repertoires were released in a freely available public database meant as a resource for research on the immune response to SARS-CoV-2. The material from the prospective study consisted of cDNA or gDNA derived from T cells, B-cell-depleted T cells, or PBMCs. The dataset comprised deeply sampled blood TCRbeta repertoires from subjects exposed to, actively infected with, or recovered from COVID-19. Where available, HLA class I and class II types were taken from metadata supplied by the sample provider and were not determined by assay-based typing. Nearly every sample came with metadata listing a de-identified subject ID, COVID-19 status, age in years and sex. Overall study results and their limits: Clinical and demographic metadata were provided uncurated, with the amount varying by source and participant.

A single count supports this clone. Its recognized antigen is unknown. The junction does not match germline at one end; this may be a read error. Enrolling through a virtual design, the prospective study's participants ranged in age from roughly 18 to 89 years and lived across around 25 United States geographic areas. Cohort assignment in the prospective study relied on participant-reported clinical history from a screening survey and a study questionnaire. Recovered participants in ImmuneRACE Cohort 3 were defined as having two consecutive negative NP/OP PCR tests, clearance from a healthcare professional, or resolution of symptoms. Each participant in the prospective study had whole blood, serum and a nasopharyngeal or oropharyngeal swab collected by mobile phlebotomists. Prospective study participants could optionally give additional blood draws and questionnaires over an approximately two-month period. Blood samples from the prospective study were shipped frozen or at room temperature prior to DNA extraction.

Reading from cysteine to phenylalanine, the CDR3 counts 15 amino acids. Of the read, only the CDR3 DNA is kept; its 45 bases are in frame from base 1. Reading the germline V gene gives CDR1 SGHVS and CDR2 FNYEAQ. TCRbeta CDR3 regions were amplified from genomic DNA by means of the immunoSEQ Assay, a bias-controlled multiplex PCR. The paper's data handling went like this. The number of nucleated cells in each sample was estimated by amplification of reference gene primers within the assay. Sequence reads were collapsed and filtered to measure the absolute abundance of every unique TCRbeta CDR3 rearrangement. For each sample, productive Simpson clonality was calculated as the square root of Simpson's diversity index across productive rearrangements. TCRdb obtained this table from immuneACCESS and retained in-frame rearrangements with V and J assigned. These tables miss some clones; where compared with another copy, unresolved V genes account for less than half of the shortfall, and the remainder is unexplained. D and trimming were read from the DNA, whereas the V and J calls and clone size are those reported in that table. This sample has roughly 280,000 clones in its table, and approximately 90% of those were observed once. Of the sample, 2.4% falls within the top ten clones.

The sequence derives from a young woman who had recovered from COVID-19. Input material: PBMCs or T cells enriched from blood (not recorded which). The chain joins TRBV7-6 to TRBJ2-7; the central 8 bases match TRBD1. The encoded CDR3 is CASSQHQGQGYAQYF. The bases read TGTGCCAGCAGCCAACATCAAGGACAGGGATACGCGCAGTACTTC.